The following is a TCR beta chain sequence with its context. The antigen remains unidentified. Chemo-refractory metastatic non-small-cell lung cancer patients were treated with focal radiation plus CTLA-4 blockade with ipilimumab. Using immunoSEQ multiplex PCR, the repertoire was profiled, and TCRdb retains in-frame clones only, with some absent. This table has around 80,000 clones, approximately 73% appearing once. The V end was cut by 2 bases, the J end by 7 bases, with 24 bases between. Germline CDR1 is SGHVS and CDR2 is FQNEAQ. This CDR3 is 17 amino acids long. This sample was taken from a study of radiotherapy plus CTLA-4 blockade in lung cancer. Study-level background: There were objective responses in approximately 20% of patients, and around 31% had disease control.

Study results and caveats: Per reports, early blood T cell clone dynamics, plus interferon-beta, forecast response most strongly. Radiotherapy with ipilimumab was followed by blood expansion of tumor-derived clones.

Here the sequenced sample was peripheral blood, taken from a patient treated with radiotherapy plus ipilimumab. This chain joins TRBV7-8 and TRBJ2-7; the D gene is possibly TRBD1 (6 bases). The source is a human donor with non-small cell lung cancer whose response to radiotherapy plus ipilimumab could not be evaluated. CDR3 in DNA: TGTGCCAGCAGCTTACCGGTCCTTAGGCAGGGGACGGGGGAGCAGTACTTC. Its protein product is CASSLPVLRQGTGEQYF.